This T cell receptor beta chain was captured in a study of CD8 T cells in ankylosing spondylitis. Study-wide results and caveats: Ankylosing spondylitis blood seemed to carry a telltale TCR beta motif made of about 8 highly homologous variants. Some motif variants had been reported before (in reactive arthritis synovial fluid and blood).

As to this clonotype: The antigen is undetermined.

Generation of TCR beta libraries employed quantitative 5'-RACE incorporating molecular barcodes. TCRdb used MiXCR to reprocess the 5' RACE reads, holding one entry per CDR3 protein. Of about 700,000 distinct CDR3 sequences in the sample, 15% to 20% were seen once. The sequenced sample was blood, either unsorted or a sorted T cell fraction (not recorded which). This clonotype was obtained from a male donor with ankylosing spondylitis.

CDR3 loop: CASSVVSKNTEAFF. The CDR3 DNA sequence: TGTGCCAGCAGCGTAGTCTCAAAGAACACTGAAGCTTTCTTT. The chain combines TRBV9 with TRBJ1-1; D is ambiguous. The CDR3 is 14 amino acids. Per the germline V gene, CDR1 is SGDLS and CDR2 is YYNGEE. Trimming removed 0 bases at V and 1 base at J, with 7 bases between.